A selection of T cell receptor beta chains follows, all from one sample in a study of cytomegalovirus exposure and HLA in healthy donors. Assay: immunoSEQ multiplex PCR; the TCRdb copy retains only in-frame clones and omits some. The sample lists approximately 150,000 clones; over 55% were seen once. Sequenced input: PBMCs. These receptors came from a man aged 40-49 years in good health and CMV-seronegative. Each CDR3 is given with its conserved first and last residue. Fields, in order: V gene, J gene, clone size, D gene, CDR3 DNA, CDR3 protein. A D gene is named only where the DNA matches it firmly. Size is omitted from some rows. Given values are once, few, many or a class for expanded clones.

v_gene: TRBV27; j_gene: TRBJ2-2; abundance: few; d_gene: TRBD1; CDR3nt: TGTGCCAGTCGGGCCCAGGGACAGGTGAACACCGGGGAGCTGTTTTTT; CDR3aa: CASRAQGQVNTGELFF
v_gene: TRBV7-8; j_gene: TRBJ2-2; abundance: NA; d_gene: TRBD1; CDR3nt: TGTGCCAGCAGCTGGGACAGAGGCGGGGAGCTGTTTTTT; CDR3aa: CASSWDRGGELFF
v_gene: TRBV5-8; j_gene: TRBJ2-2; abundance: NA; d_gene: TRBD2; CDR3nt: TGTGCCAGCAGCTTGGATCCGCGGGAGTATCCCGGGGAGCTGTTTTTT; CDR3aa: CASSLDPREYPGELFF
v_gene: TRBV5-1; j_gene: TRBJ2-1; abundance: NA; d_gene: NA; CDR3nt: TGCGCCAGCAGATCAAGAACAGGTCTTCTGGACCACAATGAGCAGTTCTTC; CDR3aa: CASRSRTGLLDHNEQFF
v_gene: TRBV9; j_gene: TRBJ2-3; abundance: NA; d_gene: NA; CDR3nt: TGTGCCAGCAGCGTAGGCCTAGCTACAGATACGCAGTATTTT; CDR3aa: CASSVGLATDTQYF
v_gene: TRBV6-5; j_gene: TRBJ1-5; abundance: NA; d_gene: TRBD1; CDR3nt: TGTGCCAGCACCGACAGGGCCCTACCCAATCAGCCCCAGCATTTT; CDR3aa: CASTDRALPNQPQHF
v_gene: TRBV7-2; j_gene: TRBJ2-1; abundance: NA; d_gene: NA; CDR3nt: TGTGCCAGCAGCTTGGTCGCGCGGGACAATGAGCAGTTCTTC; CDR3aa: CASSLVARDNEQFF
v_gene: TRBV7-3; j_gene: TRBJ2-5; abundance: NA; d_gene: TRBD1; CDR3nt: TGTGCCAGCAGCGTCGGACAGGGCCTTCAAGAGACCCAGTACTTC; CDR3aa: CASSVGQGLQETQYF
v_gene: TRBV6-6; j_gene: TRBJ1-5; abundance: NA; d_gene: NA; CDR3nt: TGTGCCAGCACCTTTTTACAGGGTAGTCAGCCCCAGCATTTT; CDR3aa: CASTFLQGSQPQHF
v_gene: TRBV9; j_gene: TRBJ1-6; abundance: NA; d_gene: NA; CDR3nt: TGTGCCAGCAGCCGAGGAGGGCATTCACCCCTCCACTTT; CDR3aa: CASSRGGHSPLHF
v_gene: TRBV27; j_gene: TRBJ2-5; abundance: NA; d_gene: NA; CDR3nt: TGTGCCAGCAGTCCTCAGCCAGGGGCGATCGAGACCCAGTACTTC; CDR3aa: CASSPQPGAIETQYF
v_gene: TRBV9; j_gene: TRBJ2-2; abundance: NA; d_gene: NA; CDR3nt: TGTGCCAGCAGCGTAGTCAGCGGTGCGAACACCGGGGAGCTGTTTTTT; CDR3aa: CASSVVSGANTGELFF
v_gene: TRBV6-1; j_gene: TRBJ1-3; abundance: NA; d_gene: TRBD1; CDR3nt: TGTGCCAGCAGTGCGGGACAGGGCTCTGGAAACACCATATATTTT; CDR3aa: CASSAGQGSGNTIYF